A single sample is the source of the 18 T cell receptor beta chains below, sequenced in a study of early T cells in non-severe SARS-CoV-2 infection. TCRdb itself ran the 5' RACE reads through MiXCR, one entry per CDR3 protein. The table shows more than 65,000 distinct CDR3 sequences, with roughly 13% occurring only once. The sample consisted of whole blood. The receptors shown here come from an adult who was a healthcare worker with PCR-confirmed SARS-CoV-2 infection or an uninfected control (not recorded which).

V usage is TRBV7-8 and J usage is TRBJ2-2; tentative D call: TRBD1 (5 bases). With 2 bases removed from V and 4 bases from J, the gap between germline ends came to 11 bases. In germline, CDR1 is SGHVS, CDR2 FQNEAQ. CDR3 length equals 15 residues. The CDR3 protein is CASSLTGAGTGELFF. CDR3 sequence (DNA): TGTGCCAGCAGCTTAACTGGGGCCGGCACCGGGGAGCTGTTTTTT.

This clonotype appeared many times. The chain couples TRBV29-1 to TRBJ2-5, with TRBD1 as a possible D gene (5 bases). Deletions cut 7 bases from V and 5 bases from J, with 14 bases between. CDR1 and CDR2 from the germline V gene are SQVTM and ANQGSEA. This CDR3 has 12 residues. CDR3 sequence: CSAAWGSETQYF. The CDR3 DNA reads as TGCAGCGCAGCGTGGGGCTCGGAGACCCAGTACTTC. The whole variable domain, remainder taken from reference TRBV29-1 and TRBJ2-5, is SAVISQKPSRDICQRGTSLTIQCQVDSQVTMMFWYRQQPGQSLTLIATANQGSEATYESGFVIDKFPISRPNLTFSTLTVSNMSPEDSSIYLCSAAWGSETQYFGPGTRLLVL.

The table lists this clonotype with a few counts. The genes are TRBV6-6 and TRBJ2-7; D gene ambiguous. Trimming removed 7 bases at V and 0 bases at J, with 13 bases between. Looked up from germline, CDR1 is MNHNY and CDR2 is SVGAGI (reference sequence). The CDR3 sequence is 14 residues long. The CDR3 loop reads CASKLTRSSYEQYF. The CDR3 region has the DNA TGTGCCAGCAAGTTGACCAGGAGCTCCTACGAGCAGTACTTC.

This clonotype was detected only a few times. This chain uses TRBV7-6 with TRBJ2-7, with a tentative D call TRBD2 (6 bases). V gave up 0 bases and J gave up 2 bases, with 11 bases separating them. This CDR3 is built from 15 residues. Germline V lookup: CDR1 SGHVS, CDR2 FNYEAQ. The CDR3 loop reads CASSLALGGTYEQYF. In DNA, the CDR3 is TGTGCCAGCAGCTTAGCGCTCGGGGGTACCTACGAGCAGTACTTC.

The chain links TRBV7-2 to TRBJ2-7; D possibly matches TRBD1 or TRBD2 (7 bases each). The CDR3 covers 14 residues. Germline lookup yields CDR1 SGHTA and CDR2 FQGNSA. V lost 5 bases, J lost 2 bases, and 13 bases lay in between. The CDR3 DNA follows: TGTGCCAGCAGCGAGCAGGGGGGGCCCTACGAGCAGTACTTC. It codes for CASSEQGGPYEQYF.

The chain uses TRBV2 and TRBJ1-5; 7 bases are shared with TRBD1. This CDR3 spans 15 amino acids. V gave up 5 bases and J gave up 7 bases; unmatched junction bases: 11. Looked up from germline, CDR1 is SNHLY and CDR2 is FYNNEI. The CDR3 nucleotides are TGTGCCAGCAGTCCCGACAGGGCAGGGTACCAGCCCCAGCATTTT. Residues: CASSPDRAGYQPQHF.

This clonotype was seen repeatedly, ten times or more. V usage is TRBV6-5 and J usage is TRBJ1-6; TRBD1 aligns across 7 bases. V lost 0 bases to trimming and J lost 10 bases; unmatched junction nucleotides: 9. CDR1 is MNHEY, CDR2 SVGAGI, per germline. The CDR3 consists of 16 residues. The CDR3 spells CASSYSMRQGHSPLHF. The DNA for the CDR3 is TGTGCCAGCAGTTACTCGATGAGACAGGGCCACTCACCCCTCCACTTT.

V is TRBV18 and J is TRBJ2-7; maybe TRBD2 (6 bases). V was shortened by 3 bases and J by 2 bases, with 14 bases between the two germline ends. The CDR3 spans 15 residues. CDR1 is KGHSH and CDR2 is LQKENI in the germline V gene. The CDR3 protein is CASSPFTSRTYEQYF. Written as DNA, the CDR3 is TGTGCCAGCTCACCTTTCACTAGCAGGACCTACGAGCAGTACTTC. Supplemented by reference TRBV18 and TRBJ2-7, the full variable domain reads NAGVMQNPRHLVRRRGQEARLRCSPMKGHSHVYWYRQLPEEGLKFMVYLQKENIIDESGMPKERFSAEFPKEGPSILRIQQVVRGDSAAYFCASSPFTSRTYEQYFGPGTRLTVT.

This clonotype turned up a few times. The CDR3 coding sequence is TGTGCCAGCAGGTCACCGGGACAGGGATACTATGGCTACACCTTC. Protein sequence: CASRSPGQGYYGYTF. The V and J genes are TRBV6-5 and TRBJ1-2, with 9 positions matching TRBD1. Germline values: CDR1 MNHEY, CDR2 SVGAGI. The CDR3 spans 15 residues. J gave up 3 bases and V 6 bases, and 8 bases lay outside the gene matches.

The V and J genes are TRBV27 and TRBJ1-1, with D possibly TRBD1 on 6 matching bases. The CDR3 runs 14 residues. Germline-derived CDR1 and CDR2 are MNHEY and SMNVEV (reference sequence). V was shortened by 6 bases and J by 5 bases, with 16 bases between the two germline ends. As DNA, the CDR3 is TGTGCCAGCAGCAAACAGGGTGTGGAGACTGAAGCTTTCTTT. Its protein is CASSKQGVETEAFF.

This clonotype has a single count. The rearrangement joins TRBV29-1 to TRBJ2-7; D is possibly TRBD2 (6 bases). V lost 7 bases and J lost 6, with 13 bases in between. Germline V gene data show CDR1 as SQVTM and CDR2 as ANQGSEA. There are 11 residues in the CDR3. CDR3 sequence reads: CSGRLGGEQYF. DNA of the CDR3: TGCAGCGGCCGCCTGGGGGGCGAGCAGTACTTC.

This clonotype was counted ten times or more. The chain combines TRBV12-3 or TRBV12-4 with TRBJ2-5; 11 bases map to TRBD2. J gave up 4 bases and V 6 bases, and 4 bases lay outside the gene matches. The CDR3 contains 14 residues. Here the CDR3 DNA reads TGTGCCAGCAGCCGACTAGCGGGGAGAGAGACCCAGTACTTC. It codes for CASSRLAGRETQYF.

The table lists this clonotype with a few counts. The rearrangement uses TRBV12-3 or TRBV12-4 and TRBJ1-1, with D perhaps matching TRBD1 (6 bases). The CDR3 runs to 15 residues. Trimming took off 7 bases at V and 1 base at J, with 16 bases between the two ends. The CDR3 region has the DNA TGTGCCAGCACCCCCGCCGGACAGCGGAACACTGAAGCTTTCTTT. Translation: CASTPAGQRNTEAFF.

This clonotype was seen a few times. The chain links TRBV12-3 or TRBV12-4 to TRBJ1-1; a weak D match, TRBD1 (6 bases). CDR3 size: 14 residues. V gave up 3 bases and J gave up 9 bases, with 17 bases separating them. The CDR3 here is CASSFEQGYPKAFF. CDR3 nucleotides: TGTGCCAGCAGTTTCGAACAGGGTTACCCAAAAGCTTTCTTT.

This clonotype was recorded at least ten times. V and J are TRBV12-3 or TRBV12-4 and TRBJ1-1; D gene unclear. CDR3 length equals 14 residues. V shed 6 bases and J shed 0 bases, with 11 bases lying between them. CDR3 sequence (DNA): TGTGCCAGCAGCTCAAGGCCGGTGAACACTGAAGCTTTCTTT. Its translation: CASSSRPVNTEAFF.

This clonotype was counted ten times or more. CDR3 coding DNA: TGCAGCGTTGAAGGGCGGGGGCGAGGGGCAGATACGCAGTATTTT. It specifies CSVEGRGRGADTQYF. The chain has TRBV29-1 and TRBJ2-3; a weak D match, TRBD2 (7 bases). The CDR3 runs 15 residues. From germline, CDR1 is SQVTM and CDR2 ANQGSEA. Trimming stripped 1 base from V and 4 bases from J, with 15 bases between.

This clonotype has more than one count but fewer than ten. The V call is TRBV29-1, the J call TRBJ1-2, with D unresolved. The CDR3 has 13 residues. The V end was cut by 4 bases, the J end by 5 bases, with 14 bases between. Per germline, CDR1 SQVTM and CDR2 ANQGSEA. The CDR3 sequence: CSVGGPLGYGYTF. The CDR3 region has the DNA TGCAGCGTTGGAGGGCCCCTTGGGTATGGCTACACCTTC. Using reference TRBV29-1 and TRBJ1-2 for the parts outside the CDR3, the full variable domain is SAVISQKPSRDICQRGTSLTIQCQVDSQVTMMFWYRQQPGQSLTLIATANQGSEATYESGFVIDKFPISRPNLTFSTLTVSNMSPEDSSIYLCSVGGPLGYGYTFGSGTRLTVV.

This clonotype was detected ten times or more. The chain carries TRBV7-9 and TRBJ2-1, with TRBD2 matching over 10 bases. This CDR3 has 14 residues. With 4 bases clipped from V and 10 bases from J, the junction kept 7 bases outside the gene matches. The V gene's germline CDR1 is SEHNR and CDR2 FQNEAQ (reference sequence). CDR3 region: CASSSPSGGREQFF. CDR3 nucleotide sequence: TGTGCCAGCAGCTCTCCTAGCGGGGGTCGGGAGCAGTTCTTC.